Presented here are 6 T cell receptor beta chains from one specimen sequenced in a study of blood T cells in healthy people across ages. A second roughly 6 to 12 cycle PCR used barcoded and J-beta primers. TCRdb redid the calling of the 5' RACE reads with MiXCR, one entry per CDR3 protein. This sample carries about 640,000 distinct CDR3 sequences, around three fifths of them seen once, and the ten largest clones take over 35%. The sample comprised blood. The receptors were gathered from a man in his sixties in good health.

A word on this clonotype: A junction end diverges from the germline sequence, so it may reflect a read error. The genes are TRBV7-2 and TRBJ2-1; TRBD2 matches at 9 bases. The CDR3 has 16 residues. Germline V gene sequence: CDR1 SGHTA, CDR2 FQGNSA. This CDR3 reads CASSLGLRGGYNEQFF. CDR3 bases: TGTGCCAGCAGTTTAGGGTTGCGGGGGGGCTATAATGAGCAGTTCTTC.

This clonotype appeared once. This chain joins TRBV11-2 and TRBJ1-2; perhaps TRBD1 as D (6 bases). This CDR3 spans 14 amino acids. Trimming removed 4 bases from V and 4 bases from J, with 13 bases in between. Germline V gene data show CDR1 as SGHAT and CDR2 as FQNNGV. Here the CDR3 reads CASSSPPGAYGYTF. The CDR3 DNA is TGTGCCAGCAGCTCCCCTCCAGGGGCCTATGGCTACACCTTC.

The chain links TRBV6-1 to TRBJ2-3; TRBD2 agrees at 9 bases. J was trimmed by 0 bases and V by 10 bases; bases with no gene match: 11. This CDR3 is built from 16 residues. Germline CDR1 is MNHNS and CDR2 is SASEGT. The CDR3 region has the DNA TGTGCCACCCGGGAGCGGGGGGCGACTAGCACAGATACGCAGTATTTT. Protein: CATRERGATSTDTQYF.

This chain joins TRBV29-1 and TRBJ2-5; 9 nucleotides line up with TRBD1. The last part of the DNA fits TRBJ2-7 better; the J call may be wrong. In germline, CDR1 is SQVTM, CDR2 ANQGSEA. This CDR3 has 13 residues. CDR3 DNA sequence: TGCAGCGCGACCGGGACAGGGAAATACGAGCAGTACTTC. Translated, it gives CSATGTGKYEQYF.

The genes are TRBV2 and TRBJ2-5; 9 bases align to TRBD2. Germline trimming cut 3 bases from V and 3 bases from J; bases unmatched to any gene: 2. The CDR3 contains 14 residues. CDR1 and CDR2 from the germline V gene are SNHLY and FYNNEI. CDR3 DNA sequence: TGTGCCAGCAGTGATGCTAGCGGGGAAGAGACCCAGTACTTC. Amino acid sequence: CASSDASGEETQYF.

This clonotype was seen more than once but under ten times. The J gene is TRBJ1-1, the V gene TRBV2; D unresolved. V lost 3 bases and J 1 base, leaving 6 bases between the germline ends. The CDR3 is 13 amino acids. The germline V gene has CDR1 SNHLY and CDR2 FYNNEI. This CDR3 reads CASSDIGNTEAFF. The CDR3 bases are TGTGCCAGCAGTGATATCGGGAACACTGAAGCTTTCTTT.